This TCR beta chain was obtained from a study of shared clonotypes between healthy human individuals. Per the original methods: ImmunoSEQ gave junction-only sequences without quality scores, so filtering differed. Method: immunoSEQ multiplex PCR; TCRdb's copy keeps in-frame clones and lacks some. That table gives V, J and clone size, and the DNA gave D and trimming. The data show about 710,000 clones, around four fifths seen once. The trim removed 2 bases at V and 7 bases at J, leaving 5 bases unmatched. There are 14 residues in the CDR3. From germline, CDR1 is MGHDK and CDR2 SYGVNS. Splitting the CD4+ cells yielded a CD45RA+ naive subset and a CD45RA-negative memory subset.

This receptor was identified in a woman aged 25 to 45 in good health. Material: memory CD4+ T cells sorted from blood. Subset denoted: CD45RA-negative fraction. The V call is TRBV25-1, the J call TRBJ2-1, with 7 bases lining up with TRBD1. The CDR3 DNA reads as TGTGCCAGCAGTGAAAGGGGGCTAGGTAATGAGCAGTTCTTC. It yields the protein CASSERGLGNEQFF.